These 24 T cell receptor beta chains came from one sample sequenced in a study of T-cell memory formation after mild COVID-19. MiXCR was run by TCRdb on the 5' RACE reads, yielding one entry per CDR3 protein. Of about 200,000 distinct CDR3 sequences in the sample, 9.5% were seen once. Input material: PBMCs or a T cell subset sorted from them (not recorded which). These receptors all come from a young man who had mild COVID-19 (a few samples of this study predate the infection). Cell type and time point are not known.

This clonotype was observed many times. This chain connects TRBV4-1 to TRBJ2-1; maybe TRBD2 (5 bases). The V gene's germline CDR1 is MGHRA and CDR2 YSYEKL. V was trimmed by 4 bases and J by 4 bases, leaving 14 bases between them. CDR3 size: 15 residues. CDR3 nucleotides: TGCGCCAGCAGCCCACCCGCCCGAGGGTACAATGAGCAGTTCTTC. The encoded protein is CASSPPARGYNEQFF.

At least ten counts were recorded for this clonotype. The gene calls are TRBV11-2 and TRBJ2-1; D could derive from TRBD1 or TRBD2 (5 bases each). The V end was cut by 2 bases, the J end by 3 bases, with 14 bases between. The CDR3 runs 16 residues. Germline CDR1 is SGHAT and CDR2 is FQNNGV. The CDR3 DNA reads as TGTGCCAGCAGCTTATCGGCAGGGACCCTCTACAATGAGCAGTTCTTC. This translates into CASSLSAGTLYNEQFF.

The chain's CDR3 is CASSPTRTGGNTEAFF. The CDR3, as DNA: TGTGCCAGTAGTCCAACCCGGACAGGCGGGAACACTGAAGCTTTCTTT. The chain couples TRBV19 to TRBJ1-1, with 7 bases identical to TRBD1. CDR1 is LNHDA, CDR2 SQIVND, per germline (reference sequence). The CDR3 is 16 amino acids. Losses at the gene ends were 5 bases for V and 1 base for J; bases not matched to a gene: 10.

The chain combines TRBV7-2 with TRBJ2-5; 7 bases agree with TRBD1. Trimming removed 4 bases from V and 4 bases from J; junction bases left unmatched: 9. CDR1 SGHTA and CDR2 FQGNSA come from the germline V gene. The CDR3 loop spans 15 amino acids. The CDR3 spells CASSYRRDSSETQYF. As DNA, the CDR3 is TGTGCCAGCAGCTATCGTCGGGACAGCTCAGAGACCCAGTACTTC.

This clonotype has at least ten counts. V usage is TRBV5-1 and J usage is TRBJ2-3, with 7 bases aligning to TRBD2. V lost 1 base, J lost 6 bases, and 5 bases stayed unmatched. Germline CDR1 and CDR2: SGHRS and YFSETQ. CDR3 size: 14 residues. The CDR3 loop reads CASSLRGSGDTQYF. The DNA for the CDR3 is TGCGCCAGCAGCTTGCGTGGTAGCGGGGATACGCAGTATTTT.

This chain links TRBV7-2 with TRBJ2-5; 7 bases are shared with TRBD1. This CDR3 spans 18 amino acids. The germline V gene encodes CDR1 SGHTA and CDR2 FQGNSA. Trimming removed 4 bases from V and 4 bases from J; junction bases left unmatched: 18. The CDR3 DNA is TGTGCCAGCAGCTCCCCCCTCGGCACAGGGGTGGACGGAGAGACCCAGTACTTC. This sequence encodes CASSSPLGTGVDGETQYF.

This chain links TRBV5-1 with TRBJ1-1; D may be TRBD1 (6 bases). V shed 2 bases and J shed 7 bases, with 12 bases lying between them. CDR1 SGHRS and CDR2 YFSETQ come from the germline V gene. The CDR3 is made up of 13 amino acids. CDR3 in amino acids: CASSFQGSLEAFF. The CDR3 DNA follows: TGCGCCAGCAGCTTCCAGGGGAGCCTTGAAGCTTTCTTT.

This clonotype came up many times. This chain links TRBV12-3 or TRBV12-4 with TRBJ2-7, with D hard to call. CDR3 size: 14 residues. Trimming shortened V by 5 bases and J by 0 bases, and 11 bases separated the two germline ends. The CDR3 protein is CASSPHMLSYEQYF. DNA of the CDR3: TGTGCCAGCAGTCCCCACATGCTCTCCTACGAGCAGTACTTC.

This sequence joins TRBV7-9 and TRBJ2-4, with D possibly being TRBD1 or TRBD2 (5 bases each). The germline V gene has CDR1 SEHNR and CDR2 FQNEAQ (reference sequence). The CDR3 runs to 15 residues. The germline V and J ends were trimmed by 5 bases and 1 base, with 12 bases remaining between them. Written as DNA, the CDR3 is TGTGCCAGCAGCAGGGACCCTCGGGCCAAAAACATTCAGTACTTC. It specifies CASSRDPRAKNIQYF.

A few counts support this clonotype. The J gene is TRBJ2-5, the V gene TRBV3-1, with D perhaps matching TRBD1 (6 bases). CDR3 length: 15 amino acids. Germline V gene data show CDR1 as LGHDT and CDR2 as YNNKEL (reference sequence). Trimming took 1 base from V and 4 from J, leaving 13 bases between them. The CDR3 here is CASSQGLGARETQYF. CDR3 DNA: TGTGCCAGCAGCCAAGGGCTGGGGGCCCGAGAGACCCAGTACTTC.

The CDR3 DNA is TGCAGCGTTAACACTAGGCTTACCGGGGAGCTGTTTTTT. It is translated as CSVNTRLTGELFF. V gene TRBV29-1 combines with J gene TRBJ2-2; D might be TRBD2 (5 bases). The CDR3 is 13 amino acids. Germline CDR1 and CDR2: SQVTM and ANQGSEA. The V and J ends lost 5 bases and 5 bases respectively, with 12 bases between them.

This clonotype came up a few times. V is TRBV5-8 and J is TRBJ2-3, with D possibly being TRBD1 (5 bases). In germline, CDR1 is SGHTS, CDR2 YDEGEE. Deletions cut 0 bases from V and 5 bases from J, with 13 bases between. The CDR3 consists of 15 residues. CDR3 loop: CASSLGGRLKDTQYF. The CDR3, as DNA: TGTGCCAGCAGCTTGGGGGGCAGGTTGAAAGATACGCAGTATTTT.

This clonotype has only a few counts. The chain uses TRBV7-3 and TRBJ2-3; D might be TRBD1 (6 bases). The germline V gene has CDR1 SGHTA and CDR2 FQGTGA. V lost 0 bases, J lost 6 bases, and 13 bases lay in between. The CDR3 covers 15 residues. CDR3 sequence: CASSLTVSGADTQYF. CDR3 coding DNA: TGTGCCAGCAGCTTAACGGTTTCAGGGGCGGATACGCAGTATTTT.

CDR3 DNA sequence: TGCGCCAGCAGCTCCCCACAGTACACTGAAGCTTTCTTT. Translation gives CASSSPQYTEAFF. V is TRBV4-1 and J is TRBJ1-1; D ambiguous. Looked up from germline, CDR1 is MGHRA and CDR2 is YSYEKL. Trimming shortened V by 5 bases and J by 3 bases, and 10 bases separated the two germline ends. This CDR3 is 13 amino acids long.

There are a few counts of this clonotype. The V call is TRBV20-1, the J call TRBJ2-1; 11 bases align to TRBD2. V dropped 8 bases and J dropped 10; count of bases not matched to a gene: 13. This CDR3 is built from 14 residues. Germline CDR1 and CDR2: DFQATT and SNEGSKA (reference sequence). The CDR3 spells CSTLSGGARREQFF. CDR3 bases: TGCAGTACCCTTAGCGGGGGGGCCAGAAGAGAGCAGTTCTTC.

In the case of this clonotype: Likely a read error: the CDR3 ends without its conserved phenylalanine or tryptophan. The chain links TRBV6-2 or TRBV6-3 to TRBJ2-5, with 13 positions matching TRBD2. V lost 7 bases, J lost 2 bases, and 1 base stayed unmatched. The germline gives CDR1 MNHEY, CDR2 SVGEGT. The CDR3 totals 14 residues. CDR3 sequence reads: CASKTSGGQETQYS. In nucleotides, the CDR3 is TGTGCCAGCAAGACTAGCGGGGGGCAAGAGACCCAGTACTCC.

The chain joins TRBV5-1 to TRBJ2-5; 10 nucleotides match TRBD1. The CDR3 covers 15 residues. The V and J ends lost 3 bases and 1 base, in that order; junction bases with no gene match: 3. Germline-derived CDR1 and CDR2 are SGHRS and YFSETQ. The CDR3 reads CASSSTGGGQETQYF. CDR3 nucleotide sequence: TGCGCCAGCAGCTCGACAGGGGGCGGCCAAGAGACCCAGTACTTC.

V and J are TRBV30 and TRBJ2-2; the D is unclear. This CDR3 region has 13 residues. Deletions cut 3 bases from V and 6 bases from J, with 11 bases between. Germline V gene lookup returns CDR1 GTSNPN and CDR2 SVGIG (reference sequence). The DNA of the CDR3 is TGTGCCTGGAGCTATGGGGTGTCCGGGGAGCTGTTTTTT. The encoded protein is CAWSYGVSGELFF.

This clonotype has just a few counts. This chain uses TRBV11-2 with TRBJ2-7; 9 positions agree with TRBD1. From germline, CDR1 is SGHAT and CDR2 FQNNGV. J lost 2 bases, V lost 4 bases, and 3 bases had no gene match. The CDR3 is made up of 14 amino acids. For the CDR3, the DNA is TGTGCCAGCAGCTCGGACAGGGGAACCTACGAGCAGTACTTC. Encoded protein: CASSSDRGTYEQYF.

There are a few counts of this clonotype. This rearrangement joins TRBV4-1 to TRBJ1-2, with D perhaps matching TRBD1 (5 bases). V was shortened by 0 bases and J by 2 bases, with 7 bases between the two germline ends. The CDR3 consists of 14 residues. The V gene's germline CDR1 is MGHRA and CDR2 YSYEKL. CDR3 DNA sequence: TGCGCCAGCAGCCAAGAACCAGGGAACTATGGCTACACCTTC. This gives the protein CASSQEPGNYGYTF.

With regard to this clonotype: Just one base apart from a much larger clone, this may be a read error. The gene calls are TRBV20-1 and TRBJ2-7; the D is unclear. V dropped 4 bases and J dropped 4 bases, with 14 bases sitting between them. CDR1 and CDR2 (germline): DFQATT, SNEGSKA (reference sequence). The CDR3 is 13 residues long. The chain's CDR3 is CSANPSPMYEQYV. The CDR3 DNA is TGCAGTGCTAACCCCTCTCCCATGTACGAGCAGTACGTC.

In this sample, this clonotype turned up a few times. The gene calls are TRBV20-1 and TRBJ1-2; 12 nucleotides line up with TRBD1. Per germline, CDR1 DFQATT and CDR2 SNEGSKA (reference sequence). Unmatched junction bases numbered 6, after V lost 6 bases and J lost 7 bases. The CDR3 extends over 13 amino acids. CDR3: CSARDRGRVGYTF. The CDR3 DNA sequence: TGCAGTGCCCGGGACAGGGGGCGAGTTGGCTACACCTTC.

This clonotype was observed at least ten times. The chain is built from TRBV10-3 and TRBJ2-1, with TRBD2 as a possible D gene (6 bases). The CDR3 loop spans 13 amino acids. CDR1 and CDR2 (germline): ENHRY, SYGVKD. V was trimmed by 7 bases and J by 4 bases, leaving 11 bases between them. CDR3 sequence reads: CAITGGEYNEQFF. In DNA, the CDR3 is TGTGCCATCACGGGCGGGGAGTACAATGAGCAGTTCTTC.

The gene calls are TRBV4-3 and TRBJ1-5; D is perhaps TRBD1 (5 bases). V was pared by 0 bases and J by 9 bases, with 12 bases between. CDR3 length: 14 amino acids. Germline loops: CDR1 LGHNA, CDR2 YSLEER. The CDR3 loop reads CASSQDRGLGPQHF. CDR3 DNA: TGCGCCAGCAGCCAAGATCGGGGCTTGGGGCCCCAGCATTTT.